This TCR beta chain is drawn from a study of CD8+ T cells in alopecia areata. Note on this clone: What it recognizes is unknown.

The CDR3 extends over 16 amino acids. Trimming removed 1 base from V and 2 bases from J; junction bases left unmatched: 6. Germline V gives CDR1 SGDLS, CDR2 YYNGEE. RNA extraction and reverse transcription yielded cDNA as sequencing template. TCRdb keeps only in-frame clones here, not all; method: immunoSEQ multiplex PCR. The sample records about 200,000 clones, around three fifths being singletons. Both peripheral blood and punch biopsies of lesional scalp skin were obtained from patients who had alopecia areata. Sorted populations comprised CD4+ and CD8+ T cells obtained from PBMCs. Study outcomes and limitations: Tissue-resident alphabeta T cells belonging to normal skin likewise get sequenced within scalp specimens. Patients displayed less clarity in TCR sharing than mice, a finding possibly related to HLA.

The sequence was obtained from a human donor with alopecia areata. The V and J genes are TRBV9 and TRBJ2-1; TRBD1 matches 7 bases. Specimen: CD4+ T cells sorted from blood, collected at week 0. In DNA form, the CDR3 reads TGTGCCAGCAGCGTAAGGGGGACAGCCACCTACAATGAGCAGTTCTTC. It codes for CASSVRGTATYNEQFF.